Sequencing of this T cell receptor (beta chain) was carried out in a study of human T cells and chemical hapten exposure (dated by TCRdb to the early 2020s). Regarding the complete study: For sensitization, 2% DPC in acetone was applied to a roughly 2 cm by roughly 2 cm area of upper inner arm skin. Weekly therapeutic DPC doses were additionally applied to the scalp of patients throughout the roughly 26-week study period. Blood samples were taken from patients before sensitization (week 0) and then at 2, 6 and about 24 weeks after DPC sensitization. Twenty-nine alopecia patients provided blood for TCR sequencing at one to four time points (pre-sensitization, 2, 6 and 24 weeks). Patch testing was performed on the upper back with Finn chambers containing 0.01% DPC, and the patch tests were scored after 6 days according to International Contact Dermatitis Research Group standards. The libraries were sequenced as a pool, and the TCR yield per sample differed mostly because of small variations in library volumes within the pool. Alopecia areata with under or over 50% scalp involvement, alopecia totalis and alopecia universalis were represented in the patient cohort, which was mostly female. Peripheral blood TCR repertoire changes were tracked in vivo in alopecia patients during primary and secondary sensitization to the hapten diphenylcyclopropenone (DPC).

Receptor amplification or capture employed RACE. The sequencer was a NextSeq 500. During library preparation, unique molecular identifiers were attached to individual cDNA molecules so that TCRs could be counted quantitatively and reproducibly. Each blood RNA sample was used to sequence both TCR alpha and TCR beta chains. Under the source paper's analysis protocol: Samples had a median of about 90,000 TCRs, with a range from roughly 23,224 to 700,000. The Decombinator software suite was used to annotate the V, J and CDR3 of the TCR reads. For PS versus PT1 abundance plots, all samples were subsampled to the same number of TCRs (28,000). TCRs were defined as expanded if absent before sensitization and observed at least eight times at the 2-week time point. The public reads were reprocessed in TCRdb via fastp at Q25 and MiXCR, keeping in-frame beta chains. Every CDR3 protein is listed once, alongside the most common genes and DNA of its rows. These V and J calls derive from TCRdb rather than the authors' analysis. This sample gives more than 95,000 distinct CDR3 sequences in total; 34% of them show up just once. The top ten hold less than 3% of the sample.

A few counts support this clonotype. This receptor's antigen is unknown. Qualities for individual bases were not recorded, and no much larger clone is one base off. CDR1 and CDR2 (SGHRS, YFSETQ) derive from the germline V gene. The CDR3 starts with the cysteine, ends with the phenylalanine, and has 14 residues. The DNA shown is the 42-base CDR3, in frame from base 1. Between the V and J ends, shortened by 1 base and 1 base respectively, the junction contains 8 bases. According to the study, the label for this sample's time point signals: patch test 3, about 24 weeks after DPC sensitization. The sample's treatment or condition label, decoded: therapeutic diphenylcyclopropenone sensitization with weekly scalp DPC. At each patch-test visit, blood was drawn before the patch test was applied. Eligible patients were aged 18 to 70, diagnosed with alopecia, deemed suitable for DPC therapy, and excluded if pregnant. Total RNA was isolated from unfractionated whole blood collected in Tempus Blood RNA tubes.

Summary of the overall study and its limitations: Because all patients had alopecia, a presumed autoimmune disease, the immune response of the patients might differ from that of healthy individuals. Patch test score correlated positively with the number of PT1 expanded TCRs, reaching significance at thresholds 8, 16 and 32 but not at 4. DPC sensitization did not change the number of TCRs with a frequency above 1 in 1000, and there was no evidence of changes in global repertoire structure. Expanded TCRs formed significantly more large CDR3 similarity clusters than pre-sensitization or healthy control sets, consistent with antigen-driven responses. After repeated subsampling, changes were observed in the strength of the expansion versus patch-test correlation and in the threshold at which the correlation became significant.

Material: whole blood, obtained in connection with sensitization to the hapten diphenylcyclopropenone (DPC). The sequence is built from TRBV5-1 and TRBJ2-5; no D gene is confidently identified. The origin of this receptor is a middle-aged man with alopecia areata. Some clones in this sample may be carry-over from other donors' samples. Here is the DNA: TGCGCCAGCAGCTTGTGGCAGGTCCAAGAGACCCAGTACTTC. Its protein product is CASSLWQVQETQYF. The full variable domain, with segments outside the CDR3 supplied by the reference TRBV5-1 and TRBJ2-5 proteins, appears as KAGVTQTPRYLIKTRGQQVTLSCSPISGHRSVSWYQQTPGQGLQFLFEYFSETQRNKGNFPGRFSGRQFSNSRSEMNVSTLELGDSALYLCASSLWQVQETQYFGPGTRLLVL.